The sequence of this T cell receptor beta chain was determined in a study of blood T cell repertoires in COVID-19. V trimming: 4 bases; J trimming: 1 base; junction bases outside the gene matches: 6. The CDR3 consists of 17 residues. The germline CDR1 and CDR2 sequences are MGHDK and SYGVNS. Original data processing: Reference gene primer amplification in the assay estimated nucleated cell counts. Repertoires were generated with immunoSEQ multiplex PCR, while TCRdb's copy carries only in-frame clones and drops some. That table furnishes V, J and clone size, whereas the DNA furnished D and trimming. The repertoire includes fewer than 40,000 clones, over 75% of them detected once, and 25% to 35% sits in the top ten.

Sequencing was carried out using peripheral blood. The sequence was collected from a man aged 60 to 69 with acute or convalescent COVID-19. The chain links TRBV25-1 to TRBJ2-7, with TRBD2 matching 14 bases. The CDR3 region is CASSGWGLAGASYEQYF. As DNA, the CDR3 is TGTGCCAGCAGTGGATGGGGACTAGCGGGAGCGTCCTACGAGCAGTACTTC.